This TCR beta chain was recovered during a study of blood T cell repertoires in COVID-19. Study at large: The analysed material was cDNA or gDNA that came from T cells, B-cell-depleted T cells, or PBMCs.

Measured with immunoSEQ multiplex PCR; TCRdb has only the in-frame clones, and not every one. Here the sample spans roughly 220,000 clones, 80% to 85% being singletons. The trim removed 0 bases at V and 5 bases at J, leaving 5 bases unmatched. The germline V gene encodes CDR1 LGHNA and CDR2 YNFKEQ. This CDR3 is 15 amino acids long. The sequence was collected from a woman in her fifties or sixties who had recovered from COVID-19. Sample: peripheral blood. V and J are TRBV4-2 and TRBJ1-2; 8 bases fit TRBD1. In DNA, the CDR3 is TGTGCCAGCAGCCAAGATGGTCAGGGGGCGTATGGCTACACCTTC. Amino acid sequence: CASSQDGQGAYGYTF.